This is a list of T cell receptor beta chains from one sample in a study of T cell changes during pregnancy in multiple sclerosis. TCRdb keeps only in-frame clones here, not all; method: immunoSEQ multiplex PCR. The sample carries roughly 99,000 clones, about 90% recorded once. The sample in question was peripheral blood, obtained after pregnancy. These receptors were collected from a female donor in good health, enrolled as a control in a pregnancy study. Each CDR3 is given with its conserved first and last residue. The D gene is left open where the match is weak. Only some rows state a clone size, as once, few, many or a class for expanded clones.

>TRBV5-6|NA|NA|TRBJ1-6
CASSPWSSPLHF
TGTGCCAGCAGCCCCTGGAGTTCACCCCTCCACTTT
>TRBV5-1|NA|NA|TRBJ2-2
CASSLARHGPHTGELFF
TGCGCCAGCAGCTTGGCGAGACACGGCCCCCACACCGGGGAGCTGTTTTTT
>TRBV7-8|NA|NA|TRBJ1-5
CASSLSGNQPQHF
TGTGCCAGCAGCCTCTCGGGTAATCAGCCCCAGCATTTT
>TRBV20-1|NA|NA|TRBJ2-5
CSAGHRETQYF
TGCAGTGCCGGACATCGGGAGACCCAGTACTTC
>TRBV27|NA|NA|TRBJ2-1
CASSASTLGDEQFF
TGTGCCAGCAGTGCCAGTACCCTAGGGGATGAGCAGTTCTTC
>TRBV14|TRBD1|NA|TRBJ1-1
CASSQGGRGRRSEAFF
TGTGCCAGCAGCCAAGGAGGCAGGGGGCGTCGGTCCGAAGCTTTCTTT
>TRBV5-6|NA|NA|TRBJ2-7
CASSMVNRDDEQYF
TGTGCCAGCAGCATGGTCAACAGGGACGACGAGCAGTACTTC
>TRBV4-1|TRBD2|NA|TRBJ2-1
CASTPAGGSSYNEQFF
TGCGCCAGCACCCCGGCGGGCGGGAGCTCCTACAATGAGCAGTTCTTC
>TRBV6-6|NA|NA|TRBJ2-4
CAITGSNIQYF
TGTGCCATTACCGGGTCTAACATTCAGTACTTC
>TRBV11-3|NA|NA|TRBJ1-3
CASSQGSGNTIYF
TGTGCCAGCAGCCAGGGGTCTGGAAACACCATATATTTT
>TRBV5-6|NA|NA|TRBJ2-5
CASSLKWGSWEIQYF
TGTGCCAGCAGCCTCAAGTGGGGATCGTGGGAGATCCAGTACTTC
>TRBV28|NA|once|TRBJ2-7
CASRQTRDEQYF
TGTGCCAGCAGACAAACTAGGGACGAGCAGTACTTC
>TRBV27|NA|NA|TRBJ2-1
CASSLRLVLGTYNEQFF
TGTGCCAGCAGTTTACGTCTGGTGCTAGGAACCTACAATGAGCAGTTCTTC
>TRBV5-6|NA|NA|TRBJ1-1
CASSSGAEAFF
TGTGCCAGCAGCTCAGGGGCTGAAGCTTTCTTT
>TRBV9|NA|NA|TRBJ1-1
CASSGRRGHTEAFF
TGTGCCAGCAGCGGTCGAAGGGGTCACACTGAAGCTTTCTTT
>TRBV7-2|NA|NA|TRBJ2-7
CASSFASARREQYF
TGTGCCAGCAGCTTCGCTAGCGCCCGTCGAGAGCAGTACTTC
>TRBV29-1|NA|NA|TRBJ2-7
CSVEISYEQYF
TGCAGCGTAGAGATCTCCTACGAGCAGTACTTC
>TRBV6-6|NA|NA|TRBJ1-1
CASQTTANTEAFF
TGTGCCAGCCAAACAACAGCTAACACTGAAGCTTTCTTT
>TRBV5-1|TRBD2|once|TRBJ2-3
CASSRGAGGWADTQYF
TGCGCCAGCAGCCGGGGAGCGGGGGGGTGGGCAGATACGCAGTATTTT
>TRBV19|TRBD2|NA|TRBJ2-1
CASSILILAGNSYNEQFF
TGTGCCAGTAGTATTCTTATTCTAGCGGGGAACTCCTACAATGAGCAGTTCTTC
>TRBV5-8|TRBD1|NA|TRBJ2-7
CASSYGTGEYEQYF
TGTGCCAGCAGCTACGGGACAGGGGAATACGAGCAGTACTTC
>TRBV6-6|NA|NA|TRBJ1-2
CASSYSQGGNYGYTF
TGTGCCAGCAGTTACTCCCAGGGCGGAAACTATGGCTACACCTTC
>TRBV7-9|TRBD1|NA|TRBJ2-1
CASSLGSGQGRPRVEQFF
TGTGCCAGCAGCTTAGGTTCGGGACAGGGACGACCTAGGGTGGAGCAGTTCTTC
>TRBV6-5|NA|NA|TRBJ1-1
CASTSNPGSTEAFF
TGTGCCAGCACGTCCAATCCGGGAAGCACTGAAGCTTTCTTT
>TRBV2|NA|NA|TRBJ2-2
CASRLSGIFTGELFF
TGTGCCAGCAGACTAAGCGGAATTTTCACCGGGGAGCTGTTTTTT
>TRBV5-4|NA|NA|TRBJ1-2
CASSSAGSSRGYTF
TGTGCCAGCAGCTCCGCAGGGTCCTCGAGGGGCTACACCTTC
>TRBV6-5|TRBD1|NA|TRBJ2-7
CASRDRNYEQYF
TGTGCCAGCCGGGACAGGAACTACGAGCAGTACTTC
>TRBV7-2|TRBD1|NA|TRBJ2-7
CASSLSGQGYYEQYF
TGTGCCAGCAGCTTAAGTGGACAGGGATACTACGAGCAGTACTTC
>TRBV27|NA|NA|TRBJ2-7
CASSFGQSYEQYF
TGTGCCAGCAGTTTTGGGCAGAGCTACGAGCAGTACTTC
>TRBV5-6|NA|NA|TRBJ1-2
CASAAGTNYGYTF
TGTGCCAGCGCGGCCGGGACTAACTATGGCTACACCTTC
>TRBV28|NA|NA|TRBJ2-2
CASSNPAGRSGELFF
TGTGCCAGCAGTAACCCCGCAGGGAGGAGCGGGGAGCTGTTTTTT
>TRBV11-2|NA|NA|TRBJ2-1
CASSSGALDEQFF
TGTGCCAGCAGCTCCGGAGCCCTGGATGAGCAGTTCTTC
>TRBV5-1|TRBD1|NA|TRBJ2-1
CASSLAGDSIHEQFF
TGCGCCAGCAGCTTGGCCGGGGACAGTATACATGAGCAGTTCTTC
>TRBV5-1|NA|NA|TRBJ2-6
CASSLPFSGANVLTF
TGCGCCAGCAGCTTGCCCTTCTCTGGGGCCAACGTCCTGACTTTC
>TRBV7-7|NA|NA|TRBJ2-1
CASSFGRVGFNEQFF
TGTGCTAGCAGCTTCGGGAGAGTGGGATTCAATGAGCAGTTCTTC
>TRBV28|TRBD1|NA|TRBJ1-5
CASSLPRGYDNQPQHF
TGTGCCAGCAGTTTGCCCAGGGGGTATGACAATCAGCCCCAGCATTTT
>TRBV4-1|NA|NA|TRBJ2-1
CASSYPATGTNEQFF
TGCGCCAGCAGCTACCCTGCGACAGGAACCAATGAGCAGTTCTTC
>TRBV6-1|TRBD2|NA|TRBJ2-7
CASSPRLAGVGEQYF
TGTGCCAGCAGCCCCAGACTAGCGGGAGTCGGCGAGCAGTACTTC
>TRBV6-5|TRBD1|NA|TRBJ1-3
CASSYDGRGQGNTIYF
TGTGCCAGCAGTTACGATGGCAGGGGGCAGGGAAACACCATATATTTT
>TRBV7-2|NA|NA|TRBJ2-7
CASSPGGHGEQYF
TGTGCCAGCAGCCCAGGGGGGCATGGCGAGCAGTACTTC
>TRBV7-9|NA|NA|TRBJ2-7
CASSLGSYEQYF
TGTGCCAGCAGCTTAGGGAGCTACGAGCAGTACTTC
>TRBV27|TRBD2|NA|TRBJ2-1
CASSRTSGIYNEQFF
TGTGCCAGCAGTAGAACTAGCGGGATCTACAATGAGCAGTTCTTC
>TRBV13|TRBD1|NA|TRBJ2-3
CASSSDRGSRTQYF
TGTGCCAGCAGCTCGGACAGGGGGTCCCGCACGCAGTATTTT
>TRBV7-9|NA|NA|TRBJ2-3
CASSLGRGSTDTQYF
TGTGCCAGCAGCCTCGGCAGGGGTAGCACAGATACGCAGTATTTT
>TRBV5-4|TRBD2|NA|TRBJ2-2
CASSWGTTNTGELFF
TGTGCCAGCAGCTGGGGGACTACGAACACCGGGGAGCTGTTTTTT
>TRBV27|TRBD1|NA|TRBJ2-2
CASSSDRRNTGELFF
TGTGCCAGCAGTTCGGACAGGAGGAACACCGGGGAGCTGTTTTTT
>TRBV5-1|TRBD2|NA|TRBJ2-7
CASSSLAGEGREQYF
TGCGCCAGCAGTTCCCTAGCGGGAGAAGGGAGAGAGCAGTACTTC